This T cell receptor beta chain was recovered during a study of T cells after yellow fever vaccination. Overall study results and limits: Clones from primary vaccination mostly reappeared after the booster (about 97% CD4, about 85% CD8). The study found a weaker secondary response that peaked faster, day 5 versus 15.

TCRdb reprocessed the 5' RACE reads with MiXCR, giving one entry per CDR3 protein. The sample consists of over 45,000 distinct CDR3 sequences, roughly 6.9% of them appearing once. As concerns this clonotype: Its matching antigen is unknown.

CDR1 SGDLS and CDR2 YYNGEE come from the germline V gene. V dropped 3 bases and J dropped 3 bases, with 9 bases sitting between them. The CDR3 sequence is 13 residues long. The source is a man between 18 and 35 years old who received the YFV17D yellow fever vaccine. The rearrangement joins TRBV9 to TRBJ1-1; tentatively, D is TRBD1 (5 bases). Sample: CD8+ T cells sorted from PBMCs, taken on the day of the first yellow fever vaccination. CDR3 in amino acids: CASSGGVYTEAFF. CDR3 sequence (DNA): TGTGCCAGCAGCGGAGGGGTTTACACTGAAGCTTTCTTT.